These 4 T cell receptor beta chains were sequenced from one sample in a study of OX40 agonist ivuxolimab in advanced cancers. Profiled with immunoSEQ multiplex PCR; TCRdb holds only in-frame clones, not every one. This sample has 100,000 to 140,000 clones, with less than 95% found just once. Source: CD4+ or CD8+ T cells sorted from blood, taken in a trial of the OX40 agonist ivuxolimab. The receptors originated from an adult with an advanced solid tumor such as melanoma, head and neck, liver or kidney cancer.

The gene calls are TRBV19 and TRBJ2-7; the D gene is possibly TRBD1 (6 bases). Germline CDR1 reads LNHDA; CDR2 reads SQIVND (reference sequence). CDR3 length: 15 residues. Trimming pared 1 base from V and 4 bases from J, leaving 14 bases between. The CDR3 loop is CASSIGTEPLYEQYF. CDR3 in DNA: TGTGCCAGTAGTATAGGGACAGAGCCCTTATACGAGCAGTACTTC.

This rearrangement joins TRBV29-1 to TRBJ2-1; 14 bases are shared with TRBD2. The CDR3 sequence is 16 residues long. V lost 4 bases to trimming and J lost 3 bases; unmatched junction nucleotides: 5. CDR1 SQVTM and CDR2 ANQGSEA come from the germline V gene. In DNA form, the CDR3 reads TGCAGCGTTGCCGGGACTAGCGGGAGTTTCTACAATGAGCAGTTCTTC. Translation gives CSVAGTSGSFYNEQFF.

J is TRBJ2-3 and V is TRBV6-4; D is unresolved. The V end was cut by 8 bases, the J end by 5 bases, with 20 bases between. The CDR3 is 15 residues long. In germline, CDR1 is MRHNA, CDR2 SNTAGT. The CDR3 region has the DNA TGTGCCAGCGCTGAGGCTGGGAACTCGAAAGATACGCAGTATTTT. It yields the protein CASAEAGNSKDTQYF.

This chain's CDR3 is CASSSSDRDIDNEQFF. CDR3 coding DNA: TGTGCCAGCAGCAGCTCTGACCGGGACATCGACAATGAGCAGTTCTTC. The chain employs TRBV7-2 and TRBJ2-1, with TRBD1 as a possible D gene (6 bases). Germline V CDR1 and CDR2: SGHTA, FQGNSA. The CDR3 has 16 amino acids. V gave up 5 bases and J gave up 5 bases, with 19 bases separating them.